The rows below give T cell receptor beta chains drawn from one sample of a study of cytomegalovirus exposure and HLA in healthy donors. Some clones are missing from TCRdb's copy, which holds only in-frame ones; the method was immunoSEQ multiplex PCR. The table has more than 100,000 clones, under 90% seen once. The specimen was PBMCs. All receptors derive from a female donor in good health and CMV-seropositive. Each CDR3 is given with its conserved first and last residue. The order of the fields is CDR3 protein, CDR3 DNA, V gene, clone size, D gene, J gene. The D gene is left open where the match is weak. Part of the rows lack a size; the others show once, few, many or a class for expanded clones.

CASSQVQGETQPQHF,TGTGCCAGCAGTCAGGTACAGGGCGAGACTCAGCCCCAGCATTTT,TRBV6-5,.,.,TRBJ1-5
CASSLPGRGEKLFF,TGTGCCAGCAGTTTACCGGGGAGGGGTGAAAAACTGTTTTTT,TRBV28,.,.,TRBJ1-4
CASSLVDRVQETQYF,TGCGCCAGCAGCTTGGTCGACAGGGTTCAAGAGACCCAGTACTTC,TRBV5-1,.,TRBD1,TRBJ2-5
CASSLDVGHPANTGELFF,TGTGCCAGCAGCTTAGACGTTGGACACCCAGCCAACACCGGGGAGCTGTTTTTT,TRBV7-9,.,.,TRBJ2-2
CASSSSGTGATEAFF,TGTGCCAGCTCAAGCTCCGGGACAGGGGCCACTGAAGCTTTCTTT,TRBV18,.,TRBD1,TRBJ1-1
CASSRDRTDGYTF,TGTGCCAGCAGTCGTGACAGGACGGATGGCTACACCTTC,TRBV28,.,.,TRBJ1-2
CASSLTGGEWDEQFF,TGCGCCAGCAGCTTAACGGGGGGGGAGTGGGATGAGCAGTTCTTC,TRBV5-1,.,TRBD2,TRBJ2-1
CASSKPGTGGSEQYF,TGTGCCAGCAGTAAACCCGGGACAGGGGGAAGCGAGCAGTACTTC,TRBV28,.,TRBD1,TRBJ2-7
CASSLSRGTNEKLFF,TGTGCCAGCAGTCTCAGTCGAGGAACTAATGAAAAACTGTTTTTT,TRBV27,few,.,TRBJ1-4
CASSLPTGNTGELFF,TGCGCCAGCAGCTTGCCTACTGGGAACACCGGGGAGCTGTTTTTT,TRBV5-1,.,.,TRBJ2-2
CASSRRDSLQTGELFF,TGTGCCAGCAGCCGACGGGACAGTTTACAGACCGGGGAGCTGTTTTTT,TRBV11-2,.,TRBD1,TRBJ2-2
CASSLGPATVGYTF,TGTGCCAGCAGCTTAGGTCCGGCGACAGTTGGCTACACCTTC,TRBV11-2,few,.,TRBJ1-2
CASSQGQSDTQYF,TGTGCCAGCAGCCAAGGACAGTCAGATACGCAGTATTTT,TRBV7-3,.,.,TRBJ2-3
CASSRGPNEQYF,TGTGCCAGCAGCCGTGGGCCCAACGAGCAGTACTTC,TRBV27,few,.,TRBJ2-7
CASSVSSAGDTQYF,TGTGCCAGCAGCGTGTCTAGCGCCGGAGATACGCAGTATTTT,TRBV7-2,.,.,TRBJ2-3
CASSRGTGDNEQYF,TGTGCCAGCAGCCGAGGGACAGGGGACAACGAGCAGTACTTC,TRBV6-5,.,TRBD1,TRBJ2-7
CAWSVEGGNQPQHF,TGTGCCTGGAGTGTGGAGGGCGGCAATCAGCCCCAGCATTTT,TRBV30,.,.,TRBJ1-5
CASSLRGNQPQHF,TGTGCCAGCAGCCTGAGAGGCAATCAGCCCCAGCATTTT,TRBV14,few,.,TRBJ1-5